This section outlines one TCR beta chain sequence together with its context. What it recognizes is unknown. This entry comes from a study of cytomegalovirus exposure and HLA in healthy donors. About the study: Genotyping of roughly 400 donors showed that 80% to 85% belonged to the Caucasian-associated ancestry cluster.

With 60 Vbeta and 13 Jbeta primers, the PCR was carried out. The data were produced by immunoSEQ multiplex PCR, yet TCRdb's version contains in-frame clones alone and is incomplete. The sample includes approximately 170,000 clones, 68% of them seen just once. V was pared by 0 bases and J by 5 bases, with 8 bases between. There are 14 residues in the CDR3. In germline, CDR1 is MGHDK, CDR2 SYGVNS. Overall study findings and caveats: Later analysis demonstrated an association between a missense DCLRE1C variant and TCR beta V- and J-gene trimming. About 87% or about 30% of the time was how often most TCR beta V segments were productive, according to an earlier analysis. The classifier reportedly diagnosed cytomegalovirus status with high sensitivity and specificity.

The sample comprised PBMCs. This sequence joins TRBV25-1 and TRBJ2-1; D call uncertain. The TCR was taken from a middle-aged woman in good health and CMV-seropositive. CDR3 in DNA: TGTGCCAGCAGTGAATATTACACAGACAATGAGCAGTTCTTC. This sequence encodes CASSEYYTDNEQFF.